This passage covers 10 T cell receptor beta chains from one sample sequenced in a study of T cell repertoires in cytomegalovirus infection. What these receptors recognize is not known. TCRdb re-derived calls from the reads in MiXCR, one entry per CDR3 protein. The sample shows hundreds of thousands of distinct CDR3 sequences, around 30% of them seen only once. The sequencing here drew on cultured CD8+ T cells from PBMCs, taken from culture after CMV antigen stimulation. These TCRs come from a human donor in good health (CMV status not recorded). Some clones in this sample may be carry-over from other donors' samples.

This clonotype appeared a few times. V gene TRBV19 combines with J gene TRBJ2-2; TRBD1 aligns across 9 bases. The CDR3 covers 15 residues. The ends lost 4 bases at V and 10 bases at J; junction bases unmatched: 10. CDR1 is LNHDA, CDR2 SQIVND, per germline (reference sequence). DNA for the CDR3: TGTGCCAGTAGTAGAGTTGGACAGGGGATCCCGGAGCTGTTTTTT. It yields the protein CASSRVGQGIPELFF.

This clonotype has only a few counts. The chain has TRBV4-1 and TRBJ1-1; D unclear. Germline CDR1 is MGHRA and CDR2 is YSYEKL. This CDR3 region has 15 residues. The V end was cut by 2 bases, the J end by 3 bases, with 13 bases between. The CDR3: CASSQSPGRYTEAFF. The CDR3 DNA sequence: TGCGCCAGCAGCCAATCCCCCGGGAGGTACACTGAAGCTTTCTTT.

This clonotype appeared a few times. The DNA for the CDR3 is TGTGCCAGCAGTTACAATACGGGGGAGCAGTACGTC. This gives the protein CASSYNTGEQYV. The rearrangement uses TRBV6-6 and TRBJ2-7, with a weak D call TRBD2 (5 bases). The germline V gene encodes CDR1 MNHNY and CDR2 SVGAGI (reference sequence). CDR3 length: 12 amino acids. Trimming left V 2 bases short and J 7 bases short, with 9 bases between.

This clonotype appeared a few times. V is TRBV12-3 or TRBV12-4 and J is TRBJ1-1; no reliable D call. The germline V and J ends were trimmed by 3 bases and 3 bases, with 8 bases remaining between them. This CDR3 spans 13 amino acids. The CDR3 here is CASSFGEHTEAFF. CDR3 in DNA: TGTGCCAGCAGTTTTGGAGAGCACACTGAAGCTTTCTTT.

The chain uses TRBV2 and TRBJ2-1; 8 bases line up with TRBD1. Unmatched junction bases numbered 3, after V lost 3 bases and J lost 2 bases. The CDR3 is 15 residues long. The germline CDR1 and CDR2 sequences are SNHLY and FYNNEI. CDR3 DNA: TGTGCCAGCAGTGAGAAACAGGGGGCCTACAATGAGCAGTTCTTC. The encoded protein is CASSEKQGAYNEQFF.

The chain joins TRBV20-1 to TRBJ1-1, with D tentatively TRBD1 (6 bases). Germline CDR1 DFQATT, CDR2 SNEGSKA (reference sequence). CDR3 length: 13 residues. V was cut by 6 bases and J by 3 bases, with 14 bases left in between. The CDR3 loop reads CSAPMGGHTEAFF. CDR3 bases: TGCAGTGCCCCCATGGGGGGCCACACTGAAGCTTTCTTT.

Turning to this clonotype: This may arise from a read error, as a much more abundant clone is one base away. This chain links TRBV7-8 with TRBJ1-1; no definite D call. The CDR3 is 13 amino acids. Germline values: CDR1 SGHVS, CDR2 FQNEAQ. The CDR3 region is CVSSTNRGTEAFF. Written as DNA, the CDR3 is TGTGTCAGCAGCACAAACCGGGGTACTGAAGCTTTCTTT.

This clonotype has just one count. A much larger clone sits a single nucleotide away, making a read error possible. The chain employs TRBV28 and TRBJ2-7; no reliable D call. This CDR3 is built from 15 residues. CDR1 and CDR2 (germline): MDHEN, SYDVKM. The CDR3, as DNA: TGTGCCAACAGTCCACTCAGCGCCCCAACCTACGAGCAGTACGTC. It encodes CANSPLSAPTYEQYV.

Comment on this clonotype: Because the CDR3 is missing its conserved closing phenylalanine or tryptophan, this is likely a read error. The chain couples TRBV6-6 to TRBJ2-7; D unresolved. V lost 2 bases and J lost 0, with 5 bases in between. Germline V gives CDR1 MNHNY, CDR2 SVGAGI (reference sequence). The CDR3 sequence is 13 residues long. CDR3 sequence reads: CASSYSSSYEQYI. Written as DNA, the CDR3 is TGTGCCAGCAGTTACAGTAGCTCCTACGAGCAGTACATC.

The J gene is TRBJ1-1, the V gene TRBV19; 11 positions match TRBD1. CDR1 and CDR2 from the germline V gene are LNHDA and SQIVND (reference sequence). The ends lost 4 bases at V and 8 bases at J; junction bases unmatched: 6. This CDR3 has 14 residues. The DNA for the CDR3 is TGTGCCAGTAGTACCCCCGGGACAGGGGGAGAAGCTTTCTTT. Translating gives CASSTPGTGGEAFF. Full variable domain (outside the CDR3, taken from reference TRBV19 and TRBJ1-1): DGGITQSPKYLFRKEGQNVTLSCEQNLNHDAMYWYRQDPGQGLRLIYYSQIVNDFQKGDIAEGYSVSREKKESFPLTVTSAQKNPTAFYLCASSTPGTGGEAFFGQGTRLTVV.